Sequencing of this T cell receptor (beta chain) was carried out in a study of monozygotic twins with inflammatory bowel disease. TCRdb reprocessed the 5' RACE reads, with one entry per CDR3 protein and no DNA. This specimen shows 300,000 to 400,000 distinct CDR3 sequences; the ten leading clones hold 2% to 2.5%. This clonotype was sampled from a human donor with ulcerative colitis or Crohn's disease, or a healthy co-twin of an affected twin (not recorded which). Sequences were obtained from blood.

The CDR3 loop reads CSARDLSGGSIYNEQFF. The chain has TRBV20-1 and TRBJ2-1; there is no DNA to check the TCRdb D call of TRBD1. Per germline, CDR1 DFQATT and CDR2 SNEGSKA (reference sequence). The CDR3 has 17 residues.